The 21 T cell receptor beta chains below were found in one sample sequenced in a study of blood T cell repertoires in COVID-19. Data came from immunoSEQ multiplex PCR; TCRdb stores just in-frame clones and leaves some out. The table has fewer than 400,000 clones, roughly nine tenths seen once. What was sequenced was PBMCs or T cells enriched from blood (not recorded which). The source is a man in his fifties or sixties who had recovered from COVID-19.

This chain connects TRBV24-1 to TRBJ2-1; D gene uncertain. Trimming cost V 1 base and J 8 bases, with 5 bases left between them. The CDR3 extends over 12 amino acids. Germline loops: CDR1 KGHDR, CDR2 SFDVKD. In DNA form, the CDR3 reads TGTGCCACCAGTGATTTCCCCGATGAGCAGTTCTTC. This gives the protein CATSDFPDEQFF.

This clone turned up a few times. The CDR3 region has the DNA TGTGCCAGCACGCGTATGAACACTGAAGCTTTCTTT. Translating it yields CASTRMNTEAFF. The J gene is TRBJ1-1, the V gene TRBV5-5; D is unclear. The V and J ends lost 6 bases and 0 bases respectively, with 6 bases between them. Germline V lookup: CDR1 SGHKS, CDR2 YYEKEE (reference sequence). This CDR3 is 12 amino acids long. Full variable domain (rest looked up from reference TRBV5-5 and TRBJ1-1): DAGVTQSPTHLIKTRGQQVTLRCSPISGHKSVSWYQQVLGQGPQFIFQYYEKEERGRGNFPDRFSARQFPNYSSELNVNALLLGDSALYLCASTRMNTEAFFGQGTRLTVV.

This clone was seen only a few times. V usage is TRBV6-5 and J usage is TRBJ1-1; D ambiguous. Deletions cut 6 bases from V and 5 bases from J, with 19 bases between. CDR3 length: 15 residues. CDR1 and CDR2 from the germline V gene are MNHEY and SVGAGI. CDR3 sequence (DNA): TGTGCCAGCAGCATCCTCAGGACCCGAGGGACTGAAGCTTTCTTT. It is translated as CASSILRTRGTEAFF.

The chain uses TRBV6-5 and TRBJ1-6; maybe TRBD1 (5 bases). V was trimmed by 6 bases and J by 4 bases, leaving 10 bases between them. Looked up from germline, CDR1 is MNHEY and CDR2 is SVGAGI. This CDR3 region has 14 residues. This CDR3 is CASSRRQYNSPLHF. The DNA of the CDR3 is TGTGCCAGCAGCCGTCGACAGTATAATTCACCCCTCCACTTT.

The gene calls are TRBV24-1 and TRBJ1-5; 8 positions match TRBD1. This CDR3 is 19 amino acids long. Per the germline V gene, CDR1 is KGHDR and CDR2 is SFDVKD. With V trimmed by 6 bases and J by 0 bases, 15 bases remained unmatched. CDR3 nucleotides: TGTGCCACCAGTACCCAACAGGGGGGAAGCTCTTATAGCAATCAGCCCCAGCATTTT. It codes for CATSTQQGGSSYSNQPQHF.

The chain couples TRBV14 to TRBJ2-1, with D perhaps TRBD1 or TRBD2 (11 bases each). V was clipped by 0 bases and J by 7 bases, with 34 bases between them. CDR1 and CDR2 (germline): SGHDN, FVKESK. CDR3 length: 22 residues. CDR3 nucleotides: TGTGCCAGCAGCCAAGAAGAGCAGGGACAGGGGGTCCTCACTAGCGGGAGTAATGAGCAGTTCTTC. It is translated as CASSQEEQGQGVLTSGSNEQFF. Based on the CDR3 plus reference TRBV14 and TRBJ2-1, the full variable domain is EAGVTQFPSHSVIEKGQTVTLRCDPISGHDNLYWYRRVMGKEIKFLLHFVKESKQDESGMPNNRFLAERTGGTYSTLKVQPAELEDSGVYFCASSQEEQGQGVLTSGSNEQFFGPGTRLTVL.

A note on this clone: The junction does not match germline at one end; this may be a read error. The chain has TRBV6-2 or TRBV6-3 and TRBJ2-3, with D perhaps matching TRBD1 (5 bases). The germline V gene encodes CDR1 MNHEY and CDR2 SVGEGT. The CDR3 runs to 12 residues. The CDR3 nucleotides read TGTGCCAGCAGTTACTCAACAGGCCGAGCGCATTTT. This gives the protein CASSYSTGRAHF.

This chain uses TRBV29-1 with TRBJ2-2; D is unresolved. The V gene's germline CDR1 is SQVTM and CDR2 ANQGSEA. V was cut by 4 bases and J by 6 bases, with 9 bases left in between. The CDR3 loop spans 12 amino acids. The CDR3 reads CSVGSSAGELFF. The CDR3 coding sequence is TGCAGCGTTGGGTCCAGCGCCGGGGAGCTGTTTTTT.

This clone was seen a single time. The chain uses TRBV27 and TRBJ2-2, with 13 bases matching TRBD2. J lost 3 bases, V lost 7 bases, and 17 bases had no gene match. Germline V CDR1 and CDR2: MNHEY, SMNVEV (reference sequence). CDR3 length: 20 residues. The CDR3 DNA is TGTGCCAGCAAAAGGACGACGGGGTCGGGACTAGCGGGGTACACCGGGGAGCTGTTTTTT. Its protein product is CASKRTTGSGLAGYTGELFF.

The chain couples TRBV27 to TRBJ1-1; 7 bases are shared with TRBD1. The V and J ends lost 2 bases and 6 bases, in that order; junction bases with no gene match: 3. CDR3 length equals 13 residues. CDR1 MNHEY and CDR2 SMNVEV come from the germline V gene (reference sequence). The CDR3 nucleotides read TGTGCCAGCAGTTTACCCGGACAGGCTGAAGCTTTCTTT. Translated: CASSLPGQAEAFF.

The chain has TRBV7-2 and TRBJ2-2; D remains ambiguous. The CDR3 runs to 16 residues. Germline V gene data show CDR1 as SGHTA and CDR2 as FQGNSA. Trimming stripped 0 bases from V and 7 bases from J, with 15 bases between. This chain's CDR3 is CASSLAGSSALGELFF. In nucleotides, the CDR3 is TGTGCCAGCAGCTTAGCTGGGTCTAGTGCACTCGGGGAGCTGTTTTTT.

V is TRBV6-4 and J is TRBJ1-2; D is possibly TRBD1 (6 bases). Germline assignment: CDR1 MRHNA and CDR2 SNTAGT. This CDR3 has 18 residues. The CDR3: CAAVTRGLTTGCYYGYTF. The CDR3 nucleotides are TGTGCAGCAGTGACTCGTGGGTTGACAACAGGGTGCTACTATGGCTACACCTTC.

The chain carries TRBV30 and TRBJ1-2; no clear D. CDR3 length: 13 amino acids. Germline V lookup: CDR1 GTSNPN, CDR2 SVGIG (reference sequence). V was cut by 3 bases and J by 2 bases, with 10 bases left in between. This CDR3 reads CAWSRSGNYGYTF. The CDR3 DNA reads TGTGCCTGGAGCCGGAGCGGCAACTATGGCTACACCTTC.

The chain joins TRBV4-1 to TRBJ2-3, with D possibly matching TRBD2 (5 bases). CDR1 MGHRA and CDR2 YSYEKL come from the germline V gene. The V and J ends lost 1 base and 2 bases respectively, with 10 bases between them. CDR3 length equals 15 residues. The CDR3 reads CASSQVTGYTDTQYF. The CDR3 nucleotides read TGCGCCAGCAGCCAAGTGACGGGATACACAGATACGCAGTATTTT.

V usage is TRBV7-2 and J usage is TRBJ1-1; possibly TRBD1 for D (6 bases). V dropped 1 base and J dropped 4 bases, with 13 bases sitting between them. Germline-derived CDR1 and CDR2 are SGHTA and FQGNSA. This CDR3 has 15 amino acids. In DNA, the CDR3 is TGTGCCAGCAGCTTAGTGCGGGGGGCTGTCACTGAAGCTTTCTTT. Translating it yields CASSLVRGAVTEAFF.

CDR3 in DNA: TGTGCCAGCTCACCACTCGGACAGGGGATTATAAAGACCCAGTACTTC. This gives the protein CASSPLGQGIIKTQYF. V usage is TRBV18 and J usage is TRBJ2-5, with 9 bases fitting TRBD1. The germline V gene encodes CDR1 KGHSH and CDR2 LQKENI. Trimming removed 1 base from V and 6 bases from J; junction bases left unmatched: 9. The CDR3 covers 16 residues. The complete variable domain, with remaining parts taken from reference TRBV18 and TRBJ2-5, reads NAGVMQNPRHLVRRRGQEARLRCSPMKGHSHVYWYRQLPEEGLKFMVYLQKENIIDESGMPKERFSAEFPKEGPSILRIQQVVRGDSAAYFCASSPLGQGIIKTQYFGPGTRLLVL.

The V gene is TRBV7-9, the J gene TRBJ2-1; 12 positions match TRBD2. The CDR3 is 17 residues long. Germline V CDR1 and CDR2: SEHNR, FQNEAQ (reference sequence). The junction had 8 bases not matched to a gene; V was cut back by 2 bases and J by 6 bases. The CDR3 DNA is TGTGCCAGCAGCTTACGGCCTAGCGGGAGGGAGGGCAATGAGCAGTTCTTC. It is translated as CASSLRPSGREGNEQFF. Supplemented by reference TRBV7-9 and TRBJ2-1, the full variable domain reads DTGVSQNPRHKITKRGQNVTFRCDPISEHNRLYWYRQTLGQGPEFLTYFQNEAQLEKSRLLSDRFSAERPKGSFSTLEIQRTEQGDSAMYLCASSLRPSGREGNEQFFGPGTRLTVL.

The table lists this clone with a count of one. The chain links TRBV10-3 to TRBJ2-2; TRBD2 matches at 14 bases. Germline values: CDR1 ENHRY, CDR2 SYGVKD. The CDR3 covers 17 residues. V gave up 4 bases and J gave up 6 bases; unmatched junction bases: 7. The CDR3 is CAISAGTSGSGAGELFF. CDR3 bases: TGTGCCATCAGTGCCGGGACTAGCGGGAGCGGGGCCGGGGAGCTGTTTTTT.

The chain has TRBV11-2 and TRBJ2-3; 8 bases fit TRBD2. With V trimmed by 1 base and J by 4 bases, 4 bases remained unmatched. Germline values: CDR1 SGHAT, CDR2 FQNNGV. This CDR3 region has 15 residues. The CDR3 DNA sequence: TGTGCCAGCAGCTTAGTTGCGGGAGGCGCAGATACGCAGTATTTT. Encoded protein: CASSLVAGGADTQYF.

This sequence joins TRBV28 and TRBJ2-7; TRBD1 might be the D (6 bases). CDR3 length: 14 amino acids. V was clipped by 5 bases and J by 3 bases, with 14 bases between them. In germline, CDR1 is MDHEN, CDR2 SYDVKM. The CDR3 loop reads CASSDPGQDYEQYF. In DNA, the CDR3 is TGTGCCAGCAGTGATCCGGGACAAGACTACGAGCAGTACTTC.

The J gene is TRBJ2-5, the V gene TRBV5-1; D call uncertain. The CDR3 is 13 amino acids. The germline V and J ends were trimmed by 0 bases and 5 bases, with 8 bases remaining between them. Germline lookup yields CDR1 SGHRS and CDR2 YFSETQ. The CDR3 DNA sequence: TGCGCCAGCAGCTTGGCTCCCTCGGAGACCCAGTACTTC. It translates to CASSLAPSETQYF.